This T cell receptor beta chain was observed in a study of blood T cells in healthy people across ages. This clonotype has at least ten counts. The antigen is not known. Researchers collected approximately 9.5 milliliters of peripheral blood from every single donor. The authors ran a second PCR of about 6 to 11 cycles using a sample-barcoded 5' primer and a J-beta primer mix. TCRdb reprocessed the 5' RACE reads via MiXCR and lists one record per CDR3 protein. The table records 1.5 million to 2 million distinct CDR3 sequences, approximately 32% of them present only once. Trimming cost V 1 base and J 3 bases, with 6 bases left between them. Per germline, CDR1 MNHEY and CDR2 SMNVEV (reference sequence). The CDR3 is 13 residues long. General study findings and limits: Roughly linear declines in TCR beta diversity per million T cells occurred with age. The long-lived group displayed more naive CD4+ cells, plus higher diversity, than the aged donors did.

The chain couples TRBV27 to TRBJ2-5; possibly TRBD1 for D (6 bases). The clonotype comes from a woman younger than 45 in good health. The sample taken for sequencing was blood. The CDR3 sequence is CASSLYREETQYF. Written as DNA, the CDR3 is TGTGCCAGCAGTTTATACAGGGAAGAGACCCAGTACTTC.